Below, one T cell receptor beta chain is given with its context. Its specificity is unknown. Vbeta (60) and Jbeta (13) primers were used in the PCR. Clones were read by immunoSEQ multiplex PCR, and TCRdb kept only the in-frame ones, dropping some. The repertoire holds about 190,000 clones, with over 60% as singletons. The data originate from a study of cytomegalovirus exposure and HLA in healthy donors. CDR1 is SEHNR and CDR2 is FQNEAQ in the germline V gene (reference sequence). The CDR3 runs 15 residues. Trimming stripped 5 bases from V and 5 bases from J, with 15 bases between. Study-level findings and limits: Several of the most significant clusters appeared, in a later analysis, to be linked to common viral pathogens.

Sequenced: PBMCs. The rearrangement joins TRBV7-9 to TRBJ1-4; tentative D call: TRBD1 (5 bases). The sequence was collected from a man aged 30 to 39 in good health and CMV-seropositive. The CDR3 loop reads CASSPVGRVNEKLFF. DNA of the CDR3: TGTGCCAGCAGCCCGGTTGGCAGGGTGAATGAAAAACTGTTTTTT. The variable domain in full, completed from reference TRBV7-9 and TRBJ1-4, reads DTGVSQNPRHKITKRGQNVTFRCDPISEHNRLYWYRQTLGQGPEFLTYFQNEAQLEKSRLLSDRFSAERPKGSFSTLEIQRTEQGDSAMYLCASSPVGRVNEKLFFGSGTQLSVL.